Below, one T cell receptor (beta chain) is given with its context. This sample also contains other DNA sequences that code for the same CDR3. The sample comes from a study of shared clonotypes between healthy human individuals. With 2 bases removed from V and 0 bases from J, the gap between germline ends came to 10 bases. The CDR3 runs to 15 residues. Germline assignment: CDR1 SGDLS and CDR2 YYNGEE. The protocol was immunoSEQ multiplex PCR, while the TCRdb copy is restricted to in-frame clones and leaves out a portion. The table records some 2.3 million clones, more than 85% of them present only once.

The clonotype was recovered from a man aged 18 to 30 in good health. Some clones in this sample may be carry-over from other donors' samples. The V and J genes are TRBV9 and TRBJ2-3; D might be TRBD2 (5 bases). The sample consisted of naive CD4+ T cells from PBMCs. Subset reported: CD45RA+ positively selected. The DNA of the CDR3 is TGTGCCAGCAGCGTTGGCGGGCCTAGCACAGATACGCAGTATTTT. This codes for CASSVGGPSTDTQYF.